The clone carrying this T cell receptor (beta chain) was seen once. Libraries were prepared by immunoSEQ multiplex PCR; TCRdb keeps only in-frame clonotypes and omits some of them. The sample includes a few hundred thousand clones, around 84% of them seen just once. Germline V gene sequence: CDR1 KGHSH, CDR2 LQKENI. V lost 0 bases, J lost 4 bases, and 7 bases lay in between. There are 13 residues in the CDR3. The data derive from a study of blood T cell repertoires in COVID-19. The source material was PBMCs or T cells enriched from blood (not recorded which). The TCR originated in a man aged 35-49 years who had recovered from COVID-19. This sequence joins TRBV18 and TRBJ2-7; D remains unclear. The CDR3 nucleotides are TGTGCCAGCTCACCACCGGGCGATTACGAGCAGTACTTC. Protein: CASSPPGDYEQYF.